This TCR beta chain was identified in a study of OX40 agonist ivuxolimab in advanced cancers. Study-wide results and caveats: Fewer expanded clones were found on average in CD4+ than in CD8+ T cells. Dosing at 0.1 to 3.0 mg/kg was accompanied by clonal expansion of CD4+ and CD8+ blood T cells by week 6.

Turning to this clone: Its target is unknown.

The assay was immunoSEQ multiplex PCR, and TCRdb's table has in-frame clones only and misses some. The sample contains tens of thousands of clones, about 85% of which appear only once. The CDR3 has 14 residues. V lost 3 bases and J lost 1, with 8 bases in between. Germline-derived CDR1 and CDR2 are WNHNN and SYGVQD (reference sequence). The specimen comprised CD4+ or CD8+ T cells sorted from blood, sampled in a trial of the OX40 agonist ivuxolimab. V is TRBV10-1 and J is TRBJ2-3; D call uncertain. The receptor comes from an adult with an advanced solid tumor such as melanoma, head and neck, liver or kidney cancer. DNA for the CDR3: TGCGCCAGCAGTGAAGGACGGGGCACAGATACGCAGTATTTT. Amino acid sequence: CASSEGRGTDTQYF.